The clone carrying this T cell receptor beta chain was seen only a few times. The antigen is undetermined. This sample was included in a study of T-cell memory formation after mild COVID-19. Study results and limitations: CD8+ contracting clones occupied EMRA, while CD4+ ones occupied mainly CM and EM. Several responding clones turned up in pre-infection memory, indicating that cross-reactive memory may have taken part.

From germline, CDR1 is LGHDT and CDR2 YNNKEL (reference sequence). V dropped 4 bases and J dropped 0 bases, with 30 bases sitting between them. CDR3 size: 21 residues. Using its own MiXCR run on the 5' RACE reads, TCRdb lists one record per CDR3 protein. The sample shows 300,000 to 400,000 distinct CDR3 sequences, approximately 16% of them seen only once. This sequence originates from a man aged 18 to 30 who had mild COVID-19 (a few samples of this study predate the infection). Cell type and time point are not known. The sample consisted of PBMCs or a T cell subset sorted from them (not recorded which). The chain couples TRBV3-1 to TRBJ1-1, with D maybe TRBD1 (5 bases). Here the CDR3 reads CASSPKGDGGEDLGMNTEAFF. The CDR3 DNA reads TGTGCCAGCAGCCCCAAAGGGGATGGGGGGGAAGACCTTGGCATGAACACTGAAGCTTTCTTT.